This T cell receptor (beta chain) was recorded in a study of shared clonotypes between healthy human individuals. Overall study context: Plates per donor: three CD4 naive, three CD4 memory, two CD8 naive, one CD8 memory.

Worth noting for this clone: No antigen is known for it.

Clones were read by immunoSEQ multiplex PCR, and TCRdb kept only the in-frame ones, dropping some. The sample records 950,000 to 1,300,000 clones, about 75% being singletons. The study's findings and limits: Clonotypes which were not shared had lower generation probabilities than clonotypes that all four donors shared. Sharing of clonotypes among donors was expected to vary with sequencing depth.

The split of CD4+ cells yielded CD45RA+ naive and CD45RA-negative memory subsets. The CDR3 has 18 residues. Trimming took 1 base from V and 0 from J, leaving 13 bases between them. Germline-derived CDR1 and CDR2 are MGHRA and YSYEKL. V is TRBV4-1 and J is TRBJ2-6; D possibly uses TRBD1 or TRBD2 (5 bases each). This clonotype originated in a man younger than 30 in good health. Sample: memory CD4+ T cells sorted from blood. Subset reported: CD45RA-negative fraction. The CDR3 spells CASSQVGESPSGANVLTF. CDR3 DNA sequence: TGCGCCAGCAGCCAAGTGGGGGAGTCCCCCTCTGGGGCCAACGTCCTGACTTTC.